Shown below are 29 T cell receptor beta chains from a single sample sequenced in a study of T-cell reconstitution after alpha-beta-depleted transplantation in children. The TCRbeta library incorporated unique molecular identifiers. TCRdb redid the calling of the PCR reads with MiXCR, one entry per CDR3 protein. The sample lists under 350,000 distinct CDR3 sequences, about a tenth occurring once. Specimen: PBMCs from the stem cell graft donor, collected from the stem cell graft. The receptor set was obtained from a human donor who donated a stem cell graft to a child with SCID.

This clonotype was picked up a small number of times. The V gene is TRBV2, the J gene TRBJ1-1; D is unresolved. The CDR3 runs to 11 residues. Trimming pared 6 bases from V and 11 bases from J, leaving 13 bases between. Germline V lookup: CDR1 SNHLY, CDR2 FYNNEI. CDR3 residues: CASSRYGRAFF. CDR3 bases: TGTGCCAGCAGCCGTTATGGTCGGGCTTTCTTT.

A few counts support this clonotype. The chain recombines TRBV12-5 with TRBJ2-3; D not certain. Germline V gene sequence: CDR1 LGHNT, CDR2 FRNRAP. V gave up 0 bases and J gave up 2 bases, with 12 bases separating them. The length of the CDR3 is 16 residues. The CDR3 loop is CASGLVQGNPTDTQYF. The CDR3 nucleotides are TGTGCTAGTGGTTTGGTACAAGGGAACCCCACAGATACGCAGTATTTT.

This clonotype was seen only a few times. The gene calls are TRBV10-2 and TRBJ2-7; 8 bases are a match to TRBD2. CDR3 length equals 13 residues. Germline assignment: CDR1 WSHSY and CDR2 SAAADI. The V segment lost 7 bases and the J segment 2 bases; nucleotides outside the gene matches: 4. In DNA, the CDR3 is TGCGCCAGCAAAGCGGGGGATGCCTACGAGCAGTACTTC. Translation gives CASKAGDAYEQYF.

This chain connects TRBV3-1 to TRBJ2-3, with D perhaps TRBD1 (5 bases). Germline values: CDR1 LGHDT, CDR2 YNNKEL (reference sequence). CDR3 length: 15 amino acids. Trimming stripped 7 bases from V and 7 bases from J, with 21 bases between. As DNA, the CDR3 is TGTGCCAGCACCAAGCAGGTCACTTGGACACATACGCAGTATTTT. Translating gives CASTKQVTWTHTQYF.

Concerning this clonotype itself: Given a much more abundant clone one base away, this may be a read error. The CDR3 protein is CASSLMYSGNTGELFF. CDR3 sequence (DNA): TGTGCCAGCAGCCTAATGTATAGTGGGAACACCGGGGAGCTGTTTTTT. This chain links TRBV2 with TRBJ2-2, with D hard to call. Germline CDR1 is SNHLY and CDR2 is FYNNEI. This CDR3 is built from 16 residues. Trimming took off 6 bases at V and 1 base at J, with 15 bases between the two ends.

This clonotype was detected a few times. The chain uses TRBV5-1 and TRBJ1-4, with no clear D. Germline V gene lookup returns CDR1 SGHRS and CDR2 YFSETQ. The CDR3 length is 15 residues. V gave up 4 bases and J gave up 6 bases, with 16 bases separating them. The CDR3 protein is CASSLRQTGDEKLFF. In nucleotides, the CDR3 is TGCGCCAGCAGCCTGCGCCAGACTGGAGATGAAAAACTGTTTTTT.

This clonotype was seen a few times. The V and J genes are TRBV7-3 and TRBJ2-2; D is ambiguous. Germline CDR1 reads SGHTA; CDR2 reads FQGTGA. The CDR3 extends over 15 amino acids. Trimming pared 5 bases from V and 4 bases from J, leaving 14 bases between. CDR3 DNA sequence: TGTGCCAGCAGCGTGACTGCCCTCGGCACCGGGGAGCTGTTTTTT. It translates to CASSVTALGTGELFF. Drawing the rest from reference TRBV7-3 and TRBJ2-2, the complete variable domain is GAGVSQTPSNKVTEKGKYVELRCDPISGHTALYWYRQSLGQGPEFLIYFQGTGAADDSGLPNDRFFAVRPEGSVSTLKIQRTERGDSAVYLCASSVTALGTGELFFGEGSRLTVL.

This clonotype was seen many times. A read error may produce the germline difference seen at one junction end. This chain connects TRBV5-1 to TRBJ2-2; D ambiguous. The CDR3 is made up of 15 amino acids. In germline, CDR1 is SGHRS, CDR2 YFSETQ. This CDR3 reads CASSLVGSNTGELFF. The DNA of the CDR3 is TGTGCCAGCAGCTTGGTAGGCTCGAACACCGGGGAGCTGTTTTTT.

This clonotype was detected many times. V gene TRBV6-6 combines with J gene TRBJ2-1; D is unclear. Germline V gene lookup returns CDR1 MNHNY and CDR2 SVGAGI (reference sequence). The CDR3 is 12 residues long. Deletions cut 0 bases from V and 8 bases from J, with 5 bases between. Written as DNA, the CDR3 is TGTGCCAGCAGTTACTCCCTAGATGAGCAGTTCTTC. This gives the protein CASSYSLDEQFF.

V usage is TRBV2 and J usage is TRBJ2-1; TRBD1 matches at 8 bases. CDR3 length equals 14 residues. V shed 4 bases, J shed 8 bases, and the junction held 7 bases outside the gene matches. Germline V gene lookup returns CDR1 SNHLY and CDR2 FYNNEI. The CDR3 protein is CASSVVQGADEQFF. CDR3 bases: TGTGCCAGCAGTGTGGTCCAGGGGGCGGATGAGCAGTTCTTC.

This clonotype was recorded many times. J is TRBJ2-1 and V is TRBV5-5, with D hard to call. Germline assignment: CDR1 SGHKS and CDR2 YYEKEE (reference sequence). This CDR3 spans 12 amino acids. V shed 0 bases and J shed 12 bases, with 10 bases lying between them. CDR3 loop: CASSLVAAGQFF. CDR3 sequence (DNA): TGTGCCAGCAGCTTGGTAGCAGCTGGGCAGTTCTTC.

This clonotype was counted a few times. The CDR3 bases are TGTGCCAGCAGGCTGACTAGCGGGGCCGCAGATACGCAGTATTTT. Its translation: CASRLTSGAADTQYF. The chain has TRBV27 and TRBJ2-3, with TRBD2 matching 11 bases. After removal of 6 bases from V and 4 bases from J, the junction contained 6 bases not matched to a gene. CDR1 is MNHEY, CDR2 SMNVEV, per germline (reference sequence). CDR3 length equals 15 residues.

The chain recombines TRBV11-2 with TRBJ2-1; 9 bases line up with TRBD1. Trimming cost V 5 bases and J 4 bases; bases outside gene matches: 6. The CDR3 extends over 15 amino acids. The V gene's germline CDR1 is SGHAT and CDR2 FQNNGV. The CDR3 nucleotides read TGTGCCAGCAGCCGGGACAGGGAGTTTTACAATGAGCAGTTCTTC. Amino acids: CASSRDREFYNEQFF.

Many counts were recorded for this clonotype. V gene TRBV27 combines with J gene TRBJ1-4; 7 nucleotides agree with TRBD1. The V gene's germline CDR1 is MNHEY and CDR2 SMNVEV (reference sequence). The CDR3 extends over 14 amino acids. V was pared by 8 bases and J by 5 bases, with 8 bases of the junction left unmatched. The CDR3 nucleotides read TGTGCCAGCGCCTACGGACAGGCAAATGAAAAACTGTTTTTT. It codes for CASAYGQANEKLFF. Looking up the rest from reference TRBV27 and TRBJ1-4 gives the full variable domain: EAQVTQNPRYLITVTGKKLTVTCSQNMNHEYMSWYRQDPGLGLRQIYYSMNVEVTDKGDVPEGYKVSRKEKRNFPLILESPSPNQTSLYFCASAYGQANEKLFFGSGTQLSVL.

Only one count was recorded for this clonotype. This sequence joins TRBV7-8 and TRBJ2-1; D remains unclear. Trimming pared 5 bases from V and 10 bases from J, leaving 9 bases between. The length of the CDR3 is 11 residues. Germline-derived CDR1 and CDR2 are SGHVS and FQNEAQ. This CDR3 reads CASSPLEEQFF. The CDR3 DNA follows: TGTGCCAGCAGCCCCTTAGAGGAGCAGTTCTTC.

This rearrangement joins TRBV12-5 to TRBJ2-4; the D call may be TRBD1 or TRBD2 (5 bases each). With 5 bases removed from V and 8 bases from J, the gap between germline ends came to 16 bases. The CDR3 loop spans 14 amino acids. Germline-derived CDR1 and CDR2 are LGHNT and FRNRAP. The chain's CDR3 is CASGGPPGPDIQYF. The CDR3 nucleotides are TGTGCTAGTGGTGGACCACCGGGACCGGACATTCAGTACTTC.

This clonotype has only a few counts. This rearrangement joins TRBV7-9 to TRBJ2-5, with a weak D call TRBD1 (6 bases). Germline CDR1 is SEHNR and CDR2 is FQNEAQ (reference sequence). This CDR3 contains 15 residues. The V end was cut by 4 bases, the J end by 2 bases, with 14 bases between. CDR3 in DNA: TGTGCCAGCAGCTCCCAGACAGGCACTCAAGAGACCCAGTACTTC. This sequence encodes CASSSQTGTQETQYF. Full variable domain (outside the CDR3, taken from reference TRBV7-9 and TRBJ2-5): DTGVSQNPRHKITKRGQNVTFRCDPISEHNRLYWYRQTLGQGPEFLTYFQNEAQLEKSRLLSDRFSAERPKGSFSTLEIQRTEQGDSAMYLCASSSQTGTQETQYFGPGTRLLVL.

Only a few counts were recorded for this clonotype. The chain employs TRBV10-3 and TRBJ2-2; 10 positions agree with TRBD2. CDR3 size: 19 residues. V shed 4 bases, J shed 0 bases, and the junction held 11 bases outside the gene matches. CDR1 ENHRY and CDR2 SYGVKD come from the germline V gene. The chain's CDR3 is CAISVFQRGGYSNTGELFF. The DNA of the CDR3 is TGTGCCATCAGTGTTTTTCAGCGGGGGGGATACTCGAACACCGGGGAGCTGTTTTTT.

In DNA form, the CDR3 reads TGTGCCAGCAGCTTAGACGCAACCGGGACAGTGGAAGGCTACACCTTC. Translating gives CASSLDATGTVEGYTF. V usage is TRBV7-9 and J usage is TRBJ1-2, with TRBD1 matching 7 bases. Germline CDR1 and CDR2: SEHNR and FQNEAQ (reference sequence). The CDR3 has 16 amino acids. The V segment lost 1 base and the J segment 8 bases; nucleotides outside the gene matches: 13. Combining the CDR3 with reference TRBV7-9 and TRBJ1-2 gives the whole variable domain DTGVSQNPRHKITKRGQNVTFRCDPISEHNRLYWYRQTLGQGPEFLTYFQNEAQLEKSRLLSDRFSAERPKGSFSTLEIQRTEQGDSAMYLCASSLDATGTVEGYTFGSGTRLTVV.

This clonotype was counted a few times. This sequence joins TRBV5-1 and TRBJ2-5; unclear D gene. V was clipped by 0 bases and J by 0 bases, with 9 bases between them. The CDR3 length is 15 residues. CDR1 and CDR2 from the germline V gene are SGHRS and YFSETQ. CDR3 in DNA: TGCGCCAGCAGCTTGGATGGAAATCACCAAGAGACCCAGTACTTC. Encoded protein: CASSLDGNHQETQYF.

This clonotype has a handful of counts. The chain links TRBV12-3 or TRBV12-4 to TRBJ2-5, with 11 positions matching TRBD2. V lost 3 bases, J lost 4 bases, and 7 bases stayed unmatched. This CDR3 is 16 amino acids long. CDR3 DNA sequence: TGTGCCAGCAGTTTCCGCGCAACTAGCGGGGGAGAGACCCAGTACTTC. Its protein is CASSFRATSGGETQYF.

This clonotype came up many times. The J gene is TRBJ2-3, the V gene TRBV10-3, with D perhaps TRBD2 (5 bases). Germline lookup yields CDR1 ENHRY and CDR2 SYGVKD. The V gene lost 0 bases and the J gene lost 6 bases, with 10 bases spanning the gap. This CDR3 contains 14 residues. The CDR3 DNA reads TGTGCCATCAGTGAGTCCGCCGGGAAGGATACGCAGTATTTT. This gives the protein CAISESAGKDTQYF.

The V gene is TRBV7-2, the J gene TRBJ2-5; D perhaps matches TRBD2 (5 bases). Trimming shortened V by 0 bases and J by 2 bases, and 16 bases separated the two germline ends. Germline-derived CDR1 and CDR2 are SGHTA and FQGNSA. This CDR3 contains 17 residues. CDR3 in DNA: TGTGCCAGCAGCTTAGCGGGTAGCGCCTCGGGTCAAGAGACCCAGTACTTC. It translates to CASSLAGSASGQETQYF.

Only a few counts were recorded for this clonotype. The genes are TRBV5-1 and TRBJ2-3; 10 nucleotides align to TRBD2. The V gene's germline CDR1 is SGHRS and CDR2 YFSETQ. The V gene end was trimmed by 2 bases and the J gene end by 6 bases; junction bases not matched to a gene: 6. The CDR3 consists of 15 residues. The CDR3 region is CASSFQRGGQDTQYF. The CDR3 region has the DNA TGCGCCAGCAGCTTCCAGCGGGGGGGCCAGGATACGCAGTATTTT.

This clonotype was counted many times. The rearrangement links TRBV12-3 or TRBV12-4 to TRBJ1-3, with 7 bases lining up with TRBD1. This CDR3 spans 15 amino acids. Trimming cost V 5 bases and J 9 bases; bases outside gene matches: 13. This CDR3 reads CASSNPGQPRGTIYF. Written as DNA, the CDR3 is TGTGCCAGCAGTAACCCGGGACAGCCTAGGGGCACCATATATTTT.

This clonotype was seen at least ten times. The chain recombines TRBV7-2 with TRBJ2-1; D is possibly TRBD1 (5 bases). V was shortened by 5 bases and J by 7 bases, with 9 bases between the two germline ends. The CDR3 sequence is 12 residues long. Germline CDR1 is SGHTA and CDR2 is FQGNSA. The CDR3 DNA reads TGTGCCAGCAGCCCCGGACATAATGAGCAGTTCTTC. This codes for CASSPGHNEQFF.

The chain employs TRBV12-3 or TRBV12-4 and TRBJ1-5, with 10 bases identical to TRBD1. This CDR3 is built from 15 residues. J lost 7 bases, V lost 4 bases, and 7 bases had no gene match. The CDR3 here is CASSSRQGAVQPQHF. CDR3 DNA sequence: TGTGCCAGCAGTTCCAGACAGGGGGCGGTCCAGCCCCAGCATTTT.

In regard to this clonotype: One junction end does not reproduce the germline sequence, and a read error may be involved. This chain joins TRBV7-7 and TRBJ2-7; D may correspond to TRBD1 or TRBD2 (5 bases each). This CDR3 is built from 15 residues. CDR1 and CDR2 (germline): SSHAT, FNYEAQ (reference sequence). The CDR3 bases are TGTGCTAGCAGCTTAGGCCCCCGGGACGCCGACGAGCAGTACTTC. Protein sequence: CASSLGPRDADEQYF.

The chain's CDR3 is CSARAVQPGSSGNTIYF. CDR3 nucleotides: TGCAGTGCTAGAGCAGTCCAACCCGGTTCCTCTGGAAACACCATATATTTT. The chain carries TRBV20-1 and TRBJ1-3; D gene ambiguous. The germline V gene encodes CDR1 DFQATT and CDR2 SNEGSKA (reference sequence). Trimming shortened V by 1 base and J by 0 bases, and 16 bases separated the two germline ends. This CDR3 comprises 17 residues.